The T cell receptor (beta chain) described here comes from a study of cytomegalovirus exposure and HLA in healthy donors. Study details: The study's early data release held roughly 90 million unique TCRs from HLA-typed donors. Study outcomes and limitations: Later, an analysis found that common viral pathogens appeared to be linked with several of the most significant clusters. In an earlier analysis, productive rearrangement rates for most beta V segments clustered near 90% or 30%.

Whereas donors were nominally healthy upon sampling, unrecorded immune exposures were probable. PCR used 60 Vbeta primers and 13 Jbeta primers. The data were produced by immunoSEQ multiplex PCR, yet TCRdb's version contains in-frame clones alone and is incomplete. The sample records some 190,000 clones, roughly 74% being singletons. CDR1 SGHNT and CDR2 YENEEA come from the germline V gene. This CDR3 contains 18 residues. V was clipped by 7 bases and J by 0 bases, with 19 bases between them. This clone was recorded a few times. Its cognate antigen is unknown. The clonotype comes from a young woman in good health and CMV-seropositive. The sample comprised PBMCs. The chain recombines TRBV11-3 with TRBJ2-6; D is perhaps TRBD2 (5 bases). Here the CDR3 reads CASTLSGNPYSGANVLTF. The CDR3 DNA is TGTGCCAGCACTCTTTCCGGGAACCCTTACTCTGGGGCCAACGTCCTGACTTTC.